One and the same sample provided the 21 T cell receptor beta chains below, sequenced in a study of T-cell reconstitution after alpha-beta-depleted transplantation in children. Unique molecular identifiers were incorporated into the prepared TCRbeta library. TCRdb itself ran the PCR reads through MiXCR, one entry per CDR3 protein. The sample consists of some 240,000 distinct CDR3 sequences, 12% of them appearing once. The specimen comprised PBMCs from the stem cell graft donor, sampled from the stem cell graft. These receptors were taken from a human donor who donated a stem cell graft to a child with acute lymphoblastic leukemia.

This clonotype has ten or more counts. The V gene is TRBV3-1, the J gene TRBJ2-1; tentative D call: TRBD1 (5 bases). This CDR3 has 15 residues. Germline V gives CDR1 LGHDT, CDR2 YNNKEL (reference sequence). V dropped 2 bases and J dropped 1 base, with 9 bases sitting between them. In DNA, the CDR3 is TGTGCCAGCAGCCAACAGGGAAAATCCTACAATGAGCAGTTCTTC. Translation gives CASSQQGKSYNEQFF.

This clonotype was counted many times. The J gene is TRBJ2-1, the V gene TRBV12-3 or TRBV12-4; D is possibly TRBD1 (6 bases). The V and J ends lost 5 bases and 7 bases respectively, with 21 bases between them. There are 16 residues in the CDR3. CDR3 sequence reads: CASSPTPGHPWNEQFF. The CDR3 DNA reads TGTGCCAGCAGTCCCACTCCGGGACACCCATGGAATGAGCAGTTCTTC.

This clonotype was counted many times. The rearrangement links TRBV5-1 to TRBJ2-3, with D perhaps TRBD1 or TRBD2 (5 bases each). The germline V gene has CDR1 SGHRS and CDR2 YFSETQ. V lost 0 bases and J lost 0, with 11 bases in between. CDR3 length equals 16 residues. The CDR3 DNA reads TGCGCCAGCAGCTTGGGGGACGGTCCTAGCACAGATACGCAGTATTTT. Translating gives CASSLGDGPSTDTQYF.

Ten or more counts support this clonotype. J is TRBJ2-1 and V is TRBV7-3, with TRBD1 matching 7 bases. Per the germline V gene, CDR1 is SGHTA and CDR2 is FQGTGA. Unmatched junction bases numbered 10, after V lost 5 bases and J lost 3 bases. The CDR3 runs 16 residues. Written as DNA, the CDR3 is TGTGCCAGCAGCCCTACCTGGGACAGAAACTACAATGAGCAGTTCTTC. It is translated as CASSPTWDRNYNEQFF.

This clonotype occurred many times. The gene calls are TRBV5-1 and TRBJ2-7; TRBD2 matches at 9 bases. V lost 4 bases to trimming and J lost 2 bases; unmatched junction nucleotides: 13. Germline assignment: CDR1 SGHRS and CDR2 YFSETQ. CDR3 size: 17 residues. Written as DNA, the CDR3 is TGCGCCAGCAGCATAATGCCTAGCGGGACCCTTGCCTACGAGCAGTACTTC. It specifies CASSIMPSGTLAYEQYF.

The sample holds a few counts of this clonotype. V and J are TRBV4-2 and TRBJ2-1; 12 bases align to TRBD2. This CDR3 is 15 amino acids long. Germline assignment: CDR1 LGHNA and CDR2 YNFKEQ. V was pared by 5 bases and J by 5 bases, with 4 bases of the junction left unmatched. The CDR3 reads CASSSLAGGNNEQFF. The CDR3 region has the DNA TGTGCCAGCAGCTCACTAGCGGGGGGCAACAATGAGCAGTTCTTC.

The chain combines TRBV7-2 with TRBJ1-3, with 9 bases lining up with TRBD1. The V and J ends lost 7 bases and 3 bases, in that order; junction bases with no gene match: 13. Germline V gives CDR1 SGHTA, CDR2 FQGNSA. There are 17 residues in the CDR3. The CDR3 region has the DNA TGTGCCAGCACCATTAAACAGGGGGCCTACTATGGAAACACCATATATTTT. Its protein product is CASTIKQGAYYGNTIYF.

This clonotype appeared many times. CDR3 DNA sequence: TGTGCCAGCAGTTATAAGGGGACAGGATACTACGAGCAGTACTTC. Its protein product is CASSYKGTGYYEQYF. This rearrangement joins TRBV6-5 to TRBJ2-7; 8 bases are a match to TRBD1. Germline V gene lookup returns CDR1 MNHEY and CDR2 SVGAGI. This CDR3 has 15 amino acids. Losses at the gene ends were 3 bases for V and 3 bases for J; bases not matched to a gene: 7.

At least ten counts were recorded for this clonotype. The rearrangement links TRBV28 to TRBJ2-5; 8 bases fit TRBD1. The V segment lost 3 bases and the J segment 10 bases; nucleotides outside the gene matches: 4. Germline CDR1 is MDHEN and CDR2 is SYDVKM. The CDR3 is made up of 12 amino acids. The CDR3 bases are TGTGCCAGCAGTTTCCCGGACAGGGTCCAGTACTTC. Residues: CASSFPDRVQYF.

This clonotype was recorded many times. V is TRBV6-2 or TRBV6-3 and J is TRBJ2-3; possibly TRBD1 or TRBD2 for D (5 bases each). Germline assignment: CDR1 MNHEY and CDR2 SVGEGT. There are 18 residues in the CDR3. The germline V and J ends were trimmed by 0 bases and 2 bases, with 18 bases remaining between them. CDR3: CASSYSGGSGTYTDTQYF. The CDR3 nucleotides are TGTGCCAGCAGTTACTCAGGCGGCTCGGGGACCTACACAGATACGCAGTATTTT.

This clonotype came up many times. One junction end does not reproduce the germline sequence, and a read error may be involved. The rearrangement joins TRBV7-9 to TRBJ2-7; 7 nucleotides match TRBD1. The length of the CDR3 is 11 residues. CDR1 and CDR2 from the germline V gene are SEHNR and FQNEAQ (reference sequence). CDR3 coding DNA: TGTGCCAGCAGGTCGTCGGGACAGAGCTTCTTC. Protein: CASRSSGQSFF.

This clonotype was detected ten times or more. This CDR3 reads CASSPTVHEQYF. The CDR3 DNA sequence: TGTGCCAGCAGTCCAACAGTTCACGAGCAGTACTTC. The chain is built from TRBV6-6 and TRBJ2-7; D is unclear. Germline values: CDR1 MNHNY, CDR2 SVGAGI (reference sequence). The CDR3 runs 12 residues. The V and J ends lost 5 bases and 5 bases respectively, with 10 bases between them.

The V call is TRBV7-2, the J call TRBJ1-3; D is perhaps TRBD1 (5 bases). This CDR3 has 16 amino acids. V lost 1 base, J lost 3 bases, and 13 bases lay in between. In germline, CDR1 is SGHTA, CDR2 FQGNSA. CDR3 residues: CASSLVYPQGGNTIYF. The CDR3 DNA sequence: TGTGCCAGCAGCTTAGTATACCCCCAGGGTGGAAACACCATATATTTT.

This rearrangement joins TRBV19 to TRBJ1-1; a possible D gene is TRBD1 (6 bases). Deletions cut 4 bases from V and 1 base from J, with 13 bases between. The CDR3 is 15 residues long. Germline values: CDR1 LNHDA, CDR2 SQIVND (reference sequence). The CDR3 here is CASSKMGGRNTEAFF. CDR3 DNA: TGTGCCAGTAGTAAGATGGGGGGCCGGAACACTGAAGCTTTCTTT.

This clonotype was seen a few times. This rearrangement joins TRBV4-2 to TRBJ1-2; 7 bases fit TRBD1. V was pared by 3 bases and J by 2 bases, with 3 bases of the junction left unmatched. CDR1 and CDR2 from the germline V gene are LGHNA and YNFKEQ. The CDR3 covers 14 residues. Here the CDR3 DNA reads TGTGCCAGCAGCCACAGGGGGAAGAACTATGGCTACACCTTC. Its translation is CASSHRGKNYGYTF.

This clonotype was recorded many times. The chain recombines TRBV12-3 or TRBV12-4 with TRBJ1-4; no reliable D call. V was clipped by 2 bases and J by 7 bases, with 11 bases between them. The CDR3 length is 14 residues. The CDR3 nucleotides are TGTGCCAGCAGTTTAAACGTGGCTGGTGAAAAACTGTTTTTT. Translation: CASSLNVAGEKLFF.

This clonotype was recorded many times. The genes are TRBV10-3 and TRBJ2-2, with 7 bases that match TRBD1. CDR3 length equals 18 residues. After removal of 1 base from V and 3 bases from J, the junction contained 11 bases not matched to a gene. Looked up from germline, CDR1 is ENHRY and CDR2 is SYGVKD. This chain's CDR3 is CAISELPRRDRYTGELFF. In DNA, the CDR3 is TGTGCCATCAGTGAGTTACCTCGCCGGGACAGATACACCGGGGAGCTGTTTTTT.

This clonotype was recorded at least ten times. The chain has TRBV6-1 and TRBJ1-4; D not resolved. The CDR3 runs 16 residues. V shed 5 bases and J shed 0 bases, with 13 bases lying between them. Germline V gene sequence: CDR1 MNHNS, CDR2 SASEGT. The CDR3 nucleotides read TGTGCCAGCAGTCCTGGTAGTGGGGCAACTAATGAAAAACTGTTTTTT. Translating it yields CASSPGSGATNEKLFF.

At least ten counts were recorded for this clonotype. This chain connects TRBV7-9 to TRBJ2-3; D ambiguous. The CDR3 spans 14 residues. Trimming shortened V by 5 bases and J by 2 bases, and 11 bases separated the two germline ends. Germline V gene data show CDR1 as SEHNR and CDR2 as FQNEAQ (reference sequence). The CDR3 is CASSTSSYTDTQYF. Written as DNA, the CDR3 is TGTGCCAGCAGCACTTCGTCCTACACAGATACGCAGTATTTT.

This clonotype was seen many times. The chain employs TRBV29-1 and TRBJ2-1; D call uncertain. The ends were cut back, 0 bases at V and 8 bases at J, with 8 bases in the middle. This CDR3 contains 12 residues. CDR1 SQVTM and CDR2 ANQGSEA come from the germline V gene. The CDR3 coding sequence is TGCAGCGTTGAAGATCTTGCGGATGAGCAGTTCTTC. Translating it yields CSVEDLADEQFF.

In its sample, this clonotype was seen many times. The chain links TRBV21-1 to TRBJ1-1; the table's D call, TRBD1, has no DNA check behind it. TRBV21-1 is assigned pseudogene status. The CDR3 has 13 amino acids. CDR3 loop: CASSPGVDTEAFF. In DNA form, the CDR3 reads TGTGCCAGTAGTCCAGGGGTAGACACTGAAGCTTTCTTT.